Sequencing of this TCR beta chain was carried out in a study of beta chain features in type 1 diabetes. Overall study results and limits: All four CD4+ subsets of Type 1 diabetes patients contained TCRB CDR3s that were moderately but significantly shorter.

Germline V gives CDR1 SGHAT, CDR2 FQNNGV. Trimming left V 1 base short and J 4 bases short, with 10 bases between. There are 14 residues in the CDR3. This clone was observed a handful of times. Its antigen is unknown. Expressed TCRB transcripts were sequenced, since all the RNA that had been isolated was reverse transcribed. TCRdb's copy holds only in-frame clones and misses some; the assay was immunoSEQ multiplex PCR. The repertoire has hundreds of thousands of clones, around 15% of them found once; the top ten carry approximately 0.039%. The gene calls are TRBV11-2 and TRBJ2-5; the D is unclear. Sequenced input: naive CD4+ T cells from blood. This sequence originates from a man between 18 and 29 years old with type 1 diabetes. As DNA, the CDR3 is TGTGCCAGCAGCTTAGGCTCTGTCGGAGAGACCCAGTACTTC. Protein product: CASSLGSVGETQYF.